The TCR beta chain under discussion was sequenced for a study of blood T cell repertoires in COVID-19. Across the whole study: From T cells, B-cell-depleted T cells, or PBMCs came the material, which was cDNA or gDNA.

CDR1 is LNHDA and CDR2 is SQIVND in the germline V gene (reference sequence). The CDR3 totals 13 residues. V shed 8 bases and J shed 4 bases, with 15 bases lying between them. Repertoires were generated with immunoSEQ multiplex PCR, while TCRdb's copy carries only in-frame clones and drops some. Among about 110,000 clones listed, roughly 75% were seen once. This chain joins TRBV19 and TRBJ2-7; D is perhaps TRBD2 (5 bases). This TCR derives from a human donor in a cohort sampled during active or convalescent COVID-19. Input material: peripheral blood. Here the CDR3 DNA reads TGTGCCAGTCAGCCGCCGGGGAATTACGAGCAGTACTTC. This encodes CASQPPGNYEQYF.